Here is one TCR beta chain with its context. The source of the sample is a study of blood T cell repertoires in COVID-19. The CDR3 loop spans 18 amino acids. CDR1 and CDR2 (germline): SGHVS, FQNEAQ. V dropped 0 bases and J dropped 7; count of bases not matched to a gene: 13. The method was immunoSEQ multiplex PCR; TCRdb's version includes in-frame clones alone and lacks a portion of them. The sample holds about 160,000 clones, approximately 93% seen once. The sequence derives from a woman in her fifties or sixties with COVID-19, enrolled during active disease. The rearrangement uses TRBV7-8 and TRBJ2-1, with 9 bases lining up with TRBD1. Sequenced material: peripheral blood. In DNA, the CDR3 is TGTGCCAGCAGCTTAGCGCGTGTCGGGACAGGGTTCTTAAATGAGCAGTTCTTC. Amino acid sequence: CASSLARVGTGFLNEQFF.